This is a list of T cell receptor beta chains from one sample in a study of cytomegalovirus exposure and HLA in healthy donors. Assay: immunoSEQ multiplex PCR; the TCRdb copy retains only in-frame clones and omits some. The sample yields over 45,000 clones, 90% seen once. Material for sequencing was PBMCs. The source of these receptors is a man between 18 and 29 years old in good health and CMV-seronegative. The CDR3 runs from the conserved cysteine through the conserved F or W. Clone size is given for some rows only: seen once, a few or many times, or a class if the clone is expanded.

J | V | size | CDR3
TRBJ2-1 | TRBV7-6 | - | CAGGGPTSSYNEQFF
TRBJ2-5 | TRBV7-9 | once | CASSLMGERQETQYF
TRBJ2-7 | TRBV29-1 | - | CSASEGLAGYEQYF
TRBJ1-4 | TRBV2 | - | CASEASPEKLFF
TRBJ2-3 | TRBV28 | - | CASSPLTQRVSDTQYF
TRBJ1-1 | TRBV5-6 | - | CASSFPWTYDLRTEAFF
TRBJ2-3 | TRBV28 | - | CASSYLAGLADTQYF
TRBJ2-3 | TRBV11-3 | - | CASSRRAGGFDTQYF
TRBJ2-3 | TRBV7-2 | once | CASSAYGSVAGVGDTQYF
TRBJ2-3 | TRBV9 | - | CASSVRHNTDTQYF
TRBJ2-3 | TRBV30 | - | CAWRAPGDTQYF
TRBJ2-5 | TRBV2 | few | CASSGTLYQETQYF
TRBJ2-3 | TRBV11-3 | - | CASSPGGSTDTQYF
TRBJ1-5 | TRBV15 | few | CATSREQGNQPQHF
TRBJ2-7 | TRBV7-3 | - | CASSLEGGSSYEQYF
TRBJ1-2 | TRBV10-1 | - | CASSEGWSHGYTF
TRBJ2-2 | TRBV19 | - | CASSELAHTGELFF
TRBJ1-2 | TRBV4-3 | - | CASSQGTGGDYGYTF
TRBJ2-7 | TRBV5-1 | - | CASSLDGLSYEQYF
TRBJ2-7 | TRBV5-8 | - | CASSRPVGQGSYEQYF
TRBJ2-2 | TRBV28 | - | CASSPTIRELFF
TRBJ1-1 | TRBV6-1 | - | CASKRVWDSRTEAFF
TRBJ2-1 | TRBV28 | - | CASSLVVLRANEQFF
TRBJ1-1 | TRBV5-1 | - | CASSLSIGVNTEAFF
TRBJ1-2 | TRBV10-3 | few | CAISEPYKNYGYTF
TRBJ1-1 | TRBV5-8 | - | CASSARDRASDTEAFF
TRBJ2-7 | TRBV7-8 | - | CASSLSTELGEQYF
TRBJ1-5 | TRBV5-1 | - | CASSPGSNQPQHF
TRBJ1-4 | TRBV28 | - | CASSLQGNEKLFF
TRBJ1-5 | TRBV28 | - | CASSFEGAVNQPQHF
TRBJ1-2 | TRBV4-1 | - | CASSGAGGALGYGYTF
TRBJ1-2 | TRBV29-1 | - | CSVQSLRGVGYTF
TRBJ1-1 | TRBV10-3 | - | CAISETGDTEAFF
TRBJ2-5 | TRBV27 | - | CASSRAAGEGETQYF
TRBJ2-3 | TRBV7-9 | - | CASSLVFQRGVVADTQYF
TRBJ2-3 | TRBV7-6 | - | CASSPRQGGVTDTQYF
TRBJ2-7 | TRBV30 | - | CAWSTQYHGTGLYEQYF
TRBJ2-1 | TRBV27 | - | CATGAGEENEQFF
TRBJ2-1 | TRBV7-6 | - | CASSPSQGLYNEQFF
TRBJ2-5 | TRBV20-1 | - | CSALFRETQYF